This entry is about one T cell receptor beta chain. The target of this receptor is not known. No base quality values were provided; no much bigger clone lies one nucleotide off. The data originate from a study of post-analysis software for immune sequencing data (dated by TCRdb to between 2014 and 2017). With respect to the entire study: The recorded disease courses included relapsing-remitting, secondary progressive and progressive-relapsing multiple sclerosis, and some patients had no subtype annotation. The patient repertoires were set against about 12 previously published healthy control repertoires from donors whose ages ranged from about 6 to 27 years. A subset of samples was prepared in parallel using single-end sample barcoding, then pooled and co-amplified after Illumina adapter ligation.

Libraries were prepared through PCR. The run used an Illumina HiSeq 2500. To reduce PCR and sequencing biases, unique molecular identifiers were incorporated into the TCR beta cDNA libraries. Per 1 to 10 million input T cells, roughly 500,000 cDNA molecules were obtained, such that each molecule approximated one T cell. The same protocol used for the earlier healthy control dataset was applied to prepare and sequence the patient libraries. Within a given batch, samples were prepared together, multiplexed and sequenced on the same HiSeq lane. Under the source paper's analysis protocol: Raw barcoded reads were processed with MIGEC, discarding single-read molecular identifier groups before consensus assembly and CDR3 extraction. Clonotype tables were post-analysed with VDJtools, and diversity was normalized by down-sampling all datasets to the smallest sample size. In repertoire overlap clustering, CDR3 amino acid sequences, but not nucleotide sequences, were matched to correct batch-related cross-sample contamination. In-frame beta chains were kept once TCRdb had trimmed the public reads at Q25 with fastp and called clones with MiXCR. Rows with one shared CDR3 protein collapse into an entry with the most common genes and DNA. TCRdb's processing, not the authors' own work, is the source of the V and J calls. Within this sample are approximately 660,000 distinct CDR3 sequences, with 55% to 70% of them counted one time only. About 10% of the sample comes from the top ten.

TCR beta repertoires were profiled from peripheral blood of roughly 13 young patients with multiple sclerosis to demonstrate the VDJtools post-analysis software. The multiple sclerosis patients were children and adolescents ranging in age from 6 to 15 years. Study-wide conclusions, independent of this receptor: Significantly lower normalized Chao1 diversity was found in multiple sclerosis patients than in controls, suggesting substantial peripheral T-cell clonal expansion. Direct clustering with F measure revealed strong co-clustering of samples prepared in the same batch, which led to a batch-effect correction. The control group was slightly older than the multiple sclerosis patient group.

The sequenced sample was blood. The TCR comes from a girl aged 2 to 10 with multiple sclerosis.

The DNA reads as follows: TGCGCCAGCAGCCGGGGACTAGTGAACAATGAGCAGTTCTTC. Its translation reads: CASSRGLVNNEQFF. The rearranged segments are TRBV4-3 and TRBJ2-1, and 8 bases in between align with TRBD2. Germline trimming: 4 bases from V, 5 bases from J; junction bases outside gene matches: 4. CDR1 and CDR2 are read off the germline V gene as LGHNA and YSLEER. Its CDR3 holds 14 amino acids, cysteine through phenylalanine. The entry retains the CDR3 DNA only, 42 bases that are in frame from base 1.